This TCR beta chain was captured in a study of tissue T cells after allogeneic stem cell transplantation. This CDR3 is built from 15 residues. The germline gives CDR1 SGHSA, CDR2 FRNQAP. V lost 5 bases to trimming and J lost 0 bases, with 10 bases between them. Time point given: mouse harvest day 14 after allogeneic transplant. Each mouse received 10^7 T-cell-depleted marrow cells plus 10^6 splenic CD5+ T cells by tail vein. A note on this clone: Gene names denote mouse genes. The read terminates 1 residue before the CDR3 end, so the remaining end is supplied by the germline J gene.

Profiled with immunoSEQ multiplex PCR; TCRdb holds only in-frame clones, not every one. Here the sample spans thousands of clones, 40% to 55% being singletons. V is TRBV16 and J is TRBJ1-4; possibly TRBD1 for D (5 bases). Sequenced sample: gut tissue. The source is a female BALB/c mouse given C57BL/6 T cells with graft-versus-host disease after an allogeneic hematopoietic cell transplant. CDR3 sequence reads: CASSPGQVSNERLFF. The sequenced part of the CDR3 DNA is TGTGCAAGCAGCCCAGGGCAGGTTTCCAACGAAAGATTATTT.